This TCR beta chain was captured by sequencing in a study of T-cell memory formation after mild COVID-19. Study conclusions and caveats: The study detected some responding clones in pre-infection memory, suggesting cross-reactive memory joined.

Germline loops: CDR1 LGHNA, CDR2 YNFKEQ. Between the trimmed V and J ends, which lost 0 bases and 0 bases, there was a span of 18 bases. CDR3 length: 20 amino acids. Employing constant-segment primers, 5'RACE generated TCR alpha and TCR beta cDNA libraries bearing sample barcodes and UMIs. TCRdb reanalysed the 5' RACE reads using MiXCR and keeps one entry per CDR3 protein. The table has about 540,000 distinct CDR3 sequences, about a fifth seen once. This clonotype was observed a handful of times. Its antigen is undetermined. This sequence was found in an adult woman who had mild COVID-19 (a few samples of this study predate the infection). Cell type and time point are not known. This sequence joins TRBV4-2 and TRBJ1-6; possibly TRBD1 for D (6 bases). Sequencing input: PBMCs or a T cell subset sorted from them (not recorded which). CDR3 in DNA: TGTGCCAGCAGCCAAGATTTCCCTCTCAGGGGAAGCTCCTATAATTCACCCCTCCACTTT. Amino acid sequence: CASSQDFPLRGSSYNSPLHF.